The source of this TCR beta chain is a study of T-cell reconstitution after alpha-beta-depleted transplantation in children. The table lists this clonotype with many counts. Antigen: not known. Trimming cost V 3 bases and J 4 bases, with 13 bases left between them. The CDR3 length is 15 residues. Germline CDR1 and CDR2: LGHDT and YNNKEL (reference sequence). Study conclusions and caveats: At the one-year point after transplant, T-cell counts and TCRbeta diversity were found to come mostly from T cells that had been newly produced. Elevated TCRbeta diversity at day 60 was traced, in some patients, to surviving recipient T cells and thymic progenitors. Reportedly, alpha-beta T cells present about two months post-transplant originated from several hundred expanded clones of graft origin.

It was with unique molecular identifiers that the TCRbeta library was prepared. TCRdb re-derived calls from the PCR reads in MiXCR, one entry per CDR3 protein. Here the sample spans approximately 500,000 distinct CDR3 sequences, roughly a tenth being singletons. The sample in question was PBMCs, obtained before TCRalphabeta/CD19-depleted stem cell transplant. This sequence joins TRBV3-1 and TRBJ2-1; unclear D gene. The TCR was taken from a child between 2 and 9 years old with inherited bone marrow failure, due to receive a stem cell transplant. The CDR3 loop reads CASSQALVRYNEQFF. The CDR3 DNA reads as TGTGCCAGCAGCCAGGCGCTAGTGAGGTACAATGAGCAGTTCTTC.